This T cell receptor beta chain derives from a study of T-cell memory formation after mild COVID-19. About the research overall: Clusters of TCRs were largely donor specific. The study, taken as a whole, reports: Clones from the second wave (peaking day 37) had unconfirmed SARS-CoV-2 specificity. Contracting CD4+ clones were located mainly in CM and EM, and CD8+ clones in EMRA.

V dropped 1 base and J dropped 4 bases, with 15 bases sitting between them. This CDR3 is 16 amino acids long. From 5'RACE with constant-segment primers came TCR alpha and TCR beta cDNA libraries that carried sample barcodes and UMIs. TCRdb fed the 5' RACE reads into MiXCR, producing one record per CDR3 protein. The sample records around 200,000 distinct CDR3 sequences, about 10% being singletons. With respect to this clonotype: Its target is unknown.

The chain has TRBV12-3 or TRBV12-4 and TRBJ2-3; TRBD1 is a possible D gene (5 bases). Specimen: PBMCs or a T cell subset sorted from them (not recorded which). The TCR sequence derives from a man younger than 30 who had mild COVID-19 (a few samples of this study predate the infection). Cell type and time point are not known. CDR3 in DNA: TGTGCCAGCAGTTTAGTTCAGGGCCTCGTGGCAGATACGCAGTATTTT. Its protein is CASSLVQGLVADTQYF.